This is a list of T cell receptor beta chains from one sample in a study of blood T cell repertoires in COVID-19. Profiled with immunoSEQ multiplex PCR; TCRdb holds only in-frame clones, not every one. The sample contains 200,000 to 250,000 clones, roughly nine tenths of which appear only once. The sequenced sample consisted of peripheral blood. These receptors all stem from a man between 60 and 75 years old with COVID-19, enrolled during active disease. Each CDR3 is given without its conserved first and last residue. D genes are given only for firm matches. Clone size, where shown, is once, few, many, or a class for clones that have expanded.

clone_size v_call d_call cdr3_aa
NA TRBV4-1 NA ASSQVAGIRLNQPQH
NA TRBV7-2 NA ASSLPGLGFEQY
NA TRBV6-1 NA ASSESFGGYEQY
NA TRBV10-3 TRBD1 AISGWDRDYGYT
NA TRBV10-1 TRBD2 VPLAGGREGIQY
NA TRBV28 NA ASSLGQVPSKQY
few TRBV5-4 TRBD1 ASSLPDRDSGNTIY
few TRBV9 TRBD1 ASSVVQGVNTEAF
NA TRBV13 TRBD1 ASSGARQGGSGYT
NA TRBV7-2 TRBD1 ASSLALVGRGSHEQY
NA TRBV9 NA ASSVDGAGNQPQH
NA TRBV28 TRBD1 ASMSGTASEKLF
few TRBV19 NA ASTIGSGLNEQF
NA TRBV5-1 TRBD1 ASSIRTGGATDTQY
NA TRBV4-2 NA ASSQRRDTDTQY
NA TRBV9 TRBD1 ASSAKQGARSYEQY
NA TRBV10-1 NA ASSADRPKTQY
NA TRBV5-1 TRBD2 ASSLDGGGSYEQY
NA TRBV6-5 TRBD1 ASREAGTANYGYT
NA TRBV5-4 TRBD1 ASSFFTGGKDTQY
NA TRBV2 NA ASRVGAGELF
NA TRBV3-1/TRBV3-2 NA ASSQGQISNSPLH
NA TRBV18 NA ASSPRQQTSYEQY
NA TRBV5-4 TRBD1 ASSGGQGGPKNIQY
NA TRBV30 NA AWSFVGGINSPLH
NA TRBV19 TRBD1 ASSATGATGELF
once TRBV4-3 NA ASSQEYRGTGELF
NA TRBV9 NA ASSPGNSDENTIY
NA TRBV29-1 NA SVAGTDTQY
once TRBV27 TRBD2 ASSLRGTSNEQF
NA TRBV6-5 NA ASSYGAGIKGAF
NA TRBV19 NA ARGNDRLRGYT
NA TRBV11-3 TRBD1 ASRGDRHYYGYT
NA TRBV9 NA ASSVDGGDGNTIY
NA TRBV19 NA ASSTLLTALNTEAF
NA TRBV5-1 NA ASSQGSLSYEQY
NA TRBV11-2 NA ASSLPGKSHEQY
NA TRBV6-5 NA ASNPEGSNQPQH
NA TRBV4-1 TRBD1 ASSQTTGLSNQPQH
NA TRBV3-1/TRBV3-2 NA ASSLPQGTGNTIY